These 15 T cell receptor beta chains originate from one sample sequenced in a study of beta chain features in type 1 diabetes. Expressed TCRB transcripts were sequenced because the isolated RNA had all been reverse transcribed beforehand. TCRdb's table, derived via immunoSEQ multiplex PCR, lists solely in-frame clones and lacks some. The sample holds 330,000 or so clones, around 15% seen once. Sample: central memory CD4+ T cells from blood. These receptors all come from a man aged 25 to 40 in good health.

This clone has a count of ten or more. The rearrangement joins TRBV7-2 to TRBJ2-1; D might be TRBD2 (5 bases). Germline V CDR1 and CDR2: SGHTA, FQGNSA. The V gene lost 2 bases and the J gene lost 9 bases, with 17 bases spanning the gap. The length of the CDR3 is 15 residues. The CDR3 nucleotides read TGTGCCAGCAGCTTATCTTTCCGGGAAACGGGTGAGCAGTTCTTC. Amino acids: CASSLSFRETGEQFF.

This clone has more than one count but fewer than ten. V usage is TRBV29-1 and J usage is TRBJ1-1; TRBD1 might be the D (6 bases). The CDR3 runs to 14 residues. V dropped 5 bases and J dropped 3 bases, with 16 bases sitting between them. Per germline, CDR1 SQVTM and CDR2 ANQGSEA. This CDR3 is CSVCVGAQDTEAFF. Written as DNA, the CDR3 is TGCAGCGTTTGTGTGGGGGCGCAAGACACTGAAGCTTTCTTT.

This clone was counted only a few times. V is TRBV6-5 and J is TRBJ2-7, with 10 positions matching TRBD2. CDR1 and CDR2 (germline): MNHEY, SVGAGI. This CDR3 region has 14 residues. J was trimmed by 4 bases and V by 5 bases; bases with no gene match: 5. CDR3: CASSITSGIYEQYV. The CDR3 DNA reads as TGTGCCAGCAGTATTACTAGCGGGATATACGAGCAGTACGTC.

To note about this clone: At one of its ends the junction is not consistent with the germline gene, which may arise from a read error. This same CDR3 is encoded by further DNA sequences in the sample. The gene calls are TRBV10-3 and TRBJ1-5; tentatively, D is TRBD1 (6 bases). Germline CDR1 ENHRY, CDR2 SYGVKD. CDR3 length equals 15 residues. Here the CDR3 DNA reads TGTGCCATCAGTGCGGACAGAAATAGCAATCAGCCTCAGCATTTT. Translating it yields CAISADRNSNQPQHF.

Remarks on this clone: Different DNA sequences within this sample yield the same CDR3. The chain recombines TRBV29-1 with TRBJ1-5; 8 nucleotides agree with TRBD1. The CDR3 sequence is 13 residues long. With V trimmed by 3 bases and J by 2 bases, 0 bases remained unmatched. Germline V lookup: CDR1 SQVTM, CDR2 ANQGSEA. This chain's CDR3 is CSVETGGNQPQHF. The CDR3 nucleotides are TGCAGCGTTGAGACAGGGGGCAATCAGCCCCAGCATTTT.

This chain connects TRBV11-3 to TRBJ2-3; 8 nucleotides align to TRBD1. The ends lost 2 bases at V and 2 bases at J; junction bases unmatched: 6. The CDR3 sequence is 16 residues long. Germline values: CDR1 SGHNT, CDR2 YENEEA. CDR3 sequence (DNA): TGTGCCAGCAGCTTATTTACGGACAGGGACACAGATACGCAGTATTTT. As protein: CASSLFTDRDTDTQYF.

The V gene is TRBV11-2, the J gene TRBJ2-5, with unresolved D. Germline V gene data show CDR1 as SGHAT and CDR2 as FQNNGV. This CDR3 contains 12 residues. The germline V and J ends were trimmed by 1 base and 5 bases, with 5 bases remaining between them. Here the CDR3 DNA reads TGTGCCAGCAGCTTAGGGGTTGAGACCCAGTACTTC. Translation: CASSLGVETQYF.

This clone turned up a few times. J is TRBJ2-5 and V is TRBV7-2; a weak D match, TRBD2 (5 bases). Trimming took 4 bases from V and 1 from J, leaving 13 bases between them. This CDR3 comprises 15 residues. CDR1 and CDR2 from the germline V gene are SGHTA and FQGNSA. DNA for the CDR3: TGTGCCAGCAGCTCCCTTCCGGGATCCCAAGAGACCCAGTACTTC. As protein: CASSSLPGSQETQYF.

This clone was observed a few times. The gene calls are TRBV6-5 and TRBJ2-5; maybe TRBD1 (6 bases). The germline gives CDR1 MNHEY, CDR2 SVGAGI. The V gene lost 5 bases and the J gene lost 4 bases, with 11 bases spanning the gap. The CDR3 extends over 13 amino acids. CDR3 protein: CASSQYRVETQYF. CDR3 in DNA: TGTGCCAGCAGTCAGTACAGGGTAGAGACCCAGTACTTC.

The gene calls are TRBV6-1 and TRBJ2-3; TRBD1 agrees at 7 bases. Unmatched junction bases numbered 7, after V lost 4 bases and J lost 3 bases. The CDR3 consists of 15 residues. Germline loops: CDR1 MNHNS, CDR2 SASEGT. CDR3 sequence (DNA): TGTGCCAGCAGTGGTGGGACAGTAAATACAGATACGCAGTATTTT. Translation gives CASSGGTVNTDTQYF.

This clone was detected only a few times. This rearrangement joins TRBV7-3 to TRBJ2-6; no clear D. Between the trimmed V and J ends, which lost 0 bases and 3 bases, there was a span of 6 bases. Germline CDR1 and CDR2: SGHTA and FQGTGA. CDR3 length: 15 residues. Written as DNA, the CDR3 is TGTGCCAGCAGCTTAACGACCAGTGGGGCCAACGTCCTGACTTTC. Translating gives CASSLTTSGANVLTF.

A few counts support this clone. The genes are TRBV29-1 and TRBJ2-3; D possibly corresponds to TRBD2 (5 bases). The CDR3 runs to 12 residues. Germline assignment: CDR1 SQVTM and CDR2 ANQGSEA. Trimming took off 7 bases at V and 2 bases at J, with 10 bases between the two ends. The CDR3 loop reads CSGGGPTDTQYF. The CDR3, as DNA: TGCAGCGGTGGAGGTCCCACAGATACGCAGTATTTT.

This clone was seen only a few times. The CDR3 sequence: CASSQSGTGQDTQYF. The CDR3 DNA reads TGCGCCAGCAGCCAGTCCGGGACAGGGCAAGATACGCAGTATTTT. The rearrangement links TRBV4-3 to TRBJ2-3; 9 positions match TRBD1. Losses at the gene ends were 3 bases for V and 5 bases for J; bases not matched to a gene: 6. Germline CDR1 LGHNA, CDR2 YSLEER. The CDR3 covers 15 residues.

This clone was counted between two and nine times. The V gene is TRBV19, the J gene TRBJ2-1, with 9 nucleotides matching TRBD1. This CDR3 contains 14 residues. Germline assignment: CDR1 LNHDA and CDR2 SQIVND (reference sequence). J lost 5 bases, V lost 4 bases, and 3 bases had no gene match. In DNA form, the CDR3 reads TGTGCCAGTAGTACCAGGACAGGGGACAATGAGCAGTTCTTC. Protein: CASSTRTGDNEQFF.

This clone was seen more than once but under ten times. The J gene is TRBJ1-5, the V gene TRBV7-2; D ambiguous. This CDR3 spans 15 amino acids. Trimming left V 2 bases short and J 4 bases short, with 12 bases between. The germline gives CDR1 SGHTA, CDR2 FQGNSA. This chain's CDR3 is CASSLSGLWNQPQHF. As DNA, the CDR3 is TGTGCCAGCAGCTTATCAGGACTGTGGAATCAGCCCCAGCATTTT.